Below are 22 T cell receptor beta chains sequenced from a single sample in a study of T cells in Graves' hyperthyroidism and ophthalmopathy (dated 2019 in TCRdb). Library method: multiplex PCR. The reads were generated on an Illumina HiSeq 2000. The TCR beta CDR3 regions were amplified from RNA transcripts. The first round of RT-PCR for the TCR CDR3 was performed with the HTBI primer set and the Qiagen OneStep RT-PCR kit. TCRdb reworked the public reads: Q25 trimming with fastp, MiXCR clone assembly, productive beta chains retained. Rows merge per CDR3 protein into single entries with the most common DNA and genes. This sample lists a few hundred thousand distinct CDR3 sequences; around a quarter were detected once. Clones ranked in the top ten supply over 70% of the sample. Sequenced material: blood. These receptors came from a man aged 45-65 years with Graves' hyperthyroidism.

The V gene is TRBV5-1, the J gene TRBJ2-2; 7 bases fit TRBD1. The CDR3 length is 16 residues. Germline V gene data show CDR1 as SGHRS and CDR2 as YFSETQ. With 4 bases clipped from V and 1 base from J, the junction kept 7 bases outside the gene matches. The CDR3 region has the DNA TGCGCCAGCAGCCTGATACAGGGGTTGAACACCGGGGAGCTGTTTTTT. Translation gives CASSLIQGLNTGELFF.

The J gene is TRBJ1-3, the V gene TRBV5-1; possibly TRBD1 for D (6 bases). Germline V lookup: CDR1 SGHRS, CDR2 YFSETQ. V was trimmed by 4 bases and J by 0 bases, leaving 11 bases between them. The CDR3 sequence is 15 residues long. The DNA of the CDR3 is TGCGCCAGCAGCGCTGGACAGAGCTCTGGAAACACCATATATTTT. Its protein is CASSAGQSSGNTIYF. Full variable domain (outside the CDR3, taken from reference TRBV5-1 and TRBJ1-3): KAGVTQTPRYLIKTRGQQVTLSCSPISGHRSVSWYQQTPGQGLQFLFEYFSETQRNKGNFPGRFSGRQFSNSRSEMNVSTLELGDSALYLCASSAGQSSGNTIYFGEGSWLTVV.

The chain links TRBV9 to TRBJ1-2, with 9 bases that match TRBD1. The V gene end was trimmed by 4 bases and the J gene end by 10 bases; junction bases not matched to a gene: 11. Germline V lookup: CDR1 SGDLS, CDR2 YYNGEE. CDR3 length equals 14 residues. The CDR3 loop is CASSQGQGVTVYTF. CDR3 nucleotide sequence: TGTGCCAGCAGCCAGGGACAGGGAGTAACGGTCTACACCTTC.

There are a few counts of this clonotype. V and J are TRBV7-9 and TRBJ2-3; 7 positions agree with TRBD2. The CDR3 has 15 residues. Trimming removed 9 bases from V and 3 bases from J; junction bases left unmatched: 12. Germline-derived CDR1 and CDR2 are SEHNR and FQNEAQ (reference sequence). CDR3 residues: CASSNRDYPTDTQYF. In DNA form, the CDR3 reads TGTGCCAGTAGTAACCGGGACTATCCAACAGATACGCAGTATTTT.

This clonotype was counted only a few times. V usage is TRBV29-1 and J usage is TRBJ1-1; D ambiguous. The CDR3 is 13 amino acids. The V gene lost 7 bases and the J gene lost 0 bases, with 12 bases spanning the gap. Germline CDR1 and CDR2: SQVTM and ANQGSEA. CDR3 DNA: TGCAGCGCCCGGTCGCAAATGAACACTGAAGCTTTCTTT. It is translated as CSARSQMNTEAFF.

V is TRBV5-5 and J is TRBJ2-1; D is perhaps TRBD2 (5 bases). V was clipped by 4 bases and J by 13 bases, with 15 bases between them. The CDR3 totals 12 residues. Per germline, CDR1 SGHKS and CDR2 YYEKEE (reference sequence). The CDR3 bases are TGTGCCAGCAGCCCTGACTACTTTATACAGTTCTTC. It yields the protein CASSPDYFIQFF. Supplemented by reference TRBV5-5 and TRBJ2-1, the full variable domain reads DAGVTQSPTHLIKTRGQQVTLRCSPISGHKSVSWYQQVLGQGPQFIFQYYEKEERGRGNFPDRFSARQFPNYSSELNVNALLLGDSALYLCASSPDYFIQFFGPGTRLTVL.

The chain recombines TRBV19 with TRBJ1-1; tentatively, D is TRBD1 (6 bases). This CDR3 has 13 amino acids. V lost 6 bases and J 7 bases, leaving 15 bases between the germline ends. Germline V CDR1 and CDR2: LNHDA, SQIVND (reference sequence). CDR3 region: CASRGGAINEAFF. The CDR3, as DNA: TGTGCCAGTAGAGGGGGGGCGATCAATGAAGCTTTCTTT.

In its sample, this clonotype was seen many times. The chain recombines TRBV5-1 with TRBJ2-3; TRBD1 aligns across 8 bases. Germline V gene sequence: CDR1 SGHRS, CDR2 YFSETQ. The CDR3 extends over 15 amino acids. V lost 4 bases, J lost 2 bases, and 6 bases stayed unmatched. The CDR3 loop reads CASSRSGGVTDTQYF. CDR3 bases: TGCGCCAGCAGCAGATCAGGGGGCGTCACAGATACGCAGTATTTT.

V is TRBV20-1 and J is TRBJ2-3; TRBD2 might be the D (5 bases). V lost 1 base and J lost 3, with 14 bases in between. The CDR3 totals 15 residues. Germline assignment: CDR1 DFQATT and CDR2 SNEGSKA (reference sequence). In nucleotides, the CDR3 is TGCAGTGCTAGAGGGGTGGGAGTGGGTACAGATACGCAGTATTTT. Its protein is CSARGVGVGTDTQYF.

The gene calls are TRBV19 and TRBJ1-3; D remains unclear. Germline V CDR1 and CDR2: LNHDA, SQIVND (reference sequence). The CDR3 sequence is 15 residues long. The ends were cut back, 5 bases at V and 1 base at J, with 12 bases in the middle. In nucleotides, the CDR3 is TGTGCCAGTAGTGATAAACAGAAGTCTGGAAACACCATATATTTT. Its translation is CASSDKQKSGNTIYF. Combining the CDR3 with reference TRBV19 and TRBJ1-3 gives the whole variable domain DGGITQSPKYLFRKEGQNVTLSCEQNLNHDAMYWYRQDPGQGLRLIYYSQIVNDFQKGDIAEGYSVSREKKESFPLTVTSAQKNPTAFYLCASSDKQKSGNTIYFGEGSWLTVV.

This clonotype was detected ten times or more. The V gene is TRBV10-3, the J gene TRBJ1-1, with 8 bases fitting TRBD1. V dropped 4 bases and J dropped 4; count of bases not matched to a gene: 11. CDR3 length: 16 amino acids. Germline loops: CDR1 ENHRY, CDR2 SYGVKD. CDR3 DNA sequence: TGTGCCATCAGTGCCCCACAGGGGGGTTACCGCACTGAAGCTTTCTTT. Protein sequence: CAISAPQGGYRTEAFF.

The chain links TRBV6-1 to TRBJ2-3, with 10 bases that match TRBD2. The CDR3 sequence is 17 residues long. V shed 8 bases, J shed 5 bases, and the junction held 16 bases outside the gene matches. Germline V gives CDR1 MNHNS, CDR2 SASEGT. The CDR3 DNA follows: TGTGCCAGCGCGTTCTCTAGCGGGAGAAGTAAGGGAGATACGCAGTATTTT. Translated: CASAFSSGRSKGDTQYF.

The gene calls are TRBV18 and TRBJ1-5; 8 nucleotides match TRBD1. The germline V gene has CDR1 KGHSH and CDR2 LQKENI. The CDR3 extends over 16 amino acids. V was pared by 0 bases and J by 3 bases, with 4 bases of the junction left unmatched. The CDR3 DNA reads TGTGCCAGCTCACCACCGACAGGGGATTACAATCAGCCCCAGCATTTT. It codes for CASSPPTGDYNQPQHF.

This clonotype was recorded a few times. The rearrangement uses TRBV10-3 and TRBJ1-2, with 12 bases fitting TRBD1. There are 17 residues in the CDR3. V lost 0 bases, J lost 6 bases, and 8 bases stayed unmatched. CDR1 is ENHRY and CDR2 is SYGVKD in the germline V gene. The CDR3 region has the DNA TGTGCCATCAGTGAGTCGAAATTGGGACAGGGGGCCCATGGCTACACCTTC. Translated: CAISESKLGQGAHGYTF.

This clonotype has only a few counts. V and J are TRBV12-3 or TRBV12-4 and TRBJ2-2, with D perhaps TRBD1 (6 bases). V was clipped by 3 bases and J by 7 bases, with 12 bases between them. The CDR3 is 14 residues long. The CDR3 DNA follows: TGTGCCAGCAGTTTCCAAGGGGGAGTCGGGGAGCTGTTTTTT. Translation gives CASSFQGGVGELFF.

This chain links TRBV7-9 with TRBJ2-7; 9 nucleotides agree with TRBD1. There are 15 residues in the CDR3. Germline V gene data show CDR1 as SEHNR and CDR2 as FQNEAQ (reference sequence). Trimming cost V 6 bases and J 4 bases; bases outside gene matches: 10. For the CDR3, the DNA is TGTGCCAGCAGTTTCTTCCGGGACAGGGTTTACGAGCAGTACTTC. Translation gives CASSFFRDRVYEQYF.

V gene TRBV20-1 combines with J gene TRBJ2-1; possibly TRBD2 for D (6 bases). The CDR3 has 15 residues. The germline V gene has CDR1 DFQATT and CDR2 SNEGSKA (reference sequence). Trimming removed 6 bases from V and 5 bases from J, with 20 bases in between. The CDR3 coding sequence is TGCAGTGCCCCCAAGGGCGGGAATCAAGACAATGAGCAGTTCTTC. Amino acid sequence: CSAPKGGNQDNEQFF.

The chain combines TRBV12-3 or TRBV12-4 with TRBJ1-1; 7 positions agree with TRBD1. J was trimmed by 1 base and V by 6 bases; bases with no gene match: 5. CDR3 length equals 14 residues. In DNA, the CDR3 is TGTGCCAGCAGCGAACAGGGGAGGAACACTGAAGCTTTCTTT. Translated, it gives CASSEQGRNTEAFF.

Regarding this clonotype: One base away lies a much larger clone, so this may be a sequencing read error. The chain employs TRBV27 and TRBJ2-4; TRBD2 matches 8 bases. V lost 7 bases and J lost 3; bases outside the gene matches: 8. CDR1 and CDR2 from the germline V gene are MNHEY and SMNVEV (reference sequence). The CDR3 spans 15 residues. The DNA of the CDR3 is TGTGCCAGCAATTCGGGGGGGGTTGGCAAAAACATTCAGTACTTC. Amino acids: CASNSGGVGKNIQYF.

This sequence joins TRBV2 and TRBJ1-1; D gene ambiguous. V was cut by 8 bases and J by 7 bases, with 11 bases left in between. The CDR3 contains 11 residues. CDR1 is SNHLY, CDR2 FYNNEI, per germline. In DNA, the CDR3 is TGTGCCAGCTGGGGTAACCGTGAAGCTTTCTTT. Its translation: CASWGNREAFF.

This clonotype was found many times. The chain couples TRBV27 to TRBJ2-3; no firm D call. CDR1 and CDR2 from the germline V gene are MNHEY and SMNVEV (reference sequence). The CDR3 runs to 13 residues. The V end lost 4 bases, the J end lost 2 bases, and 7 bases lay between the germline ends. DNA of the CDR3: TGTGCCAGCAGTTCCGGCGACACAGATACGCAGTATTTT. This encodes CASSSGDTDTQYF.

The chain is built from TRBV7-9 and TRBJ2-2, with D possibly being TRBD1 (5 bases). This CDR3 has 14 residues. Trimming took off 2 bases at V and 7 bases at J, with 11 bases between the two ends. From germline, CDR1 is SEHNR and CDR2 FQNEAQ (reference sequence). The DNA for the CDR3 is TGTGCCAGCAGCTTAATGCAGGGTAGCGGGGAGCTGTTTTTT. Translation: CASSLMQGSGELFF. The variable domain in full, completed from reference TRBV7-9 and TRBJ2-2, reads DTGVSQNPRHKITKRGQNVTFRCDPISEHNRLYWYRQTLGQGPEFLTYFQNEAQLEKSRLLSDRFSAERPKGSFSTLEIQRTEQGDSAMYLCASSLMQGSGELFFGEGSRLTVL.